A single sample is the source of the 2 T cell receptor beta chains below, sequenced in a study of OX40 agonist ivuxolimab in advanced cancers. The method was immunoSEQ multiplex PCR; TCRdb's version includes in-frame clones alone and lacks a portion of them. The sample shows approximately 70,000 clones, 88% of them seen only once. The source was CD4+ or CD8+ T cells sorted from blood, collected in a trial of the OX40 agonist ivuxolimab. Every receptor here comes from an adult with an advanced solid tumor such as melanoma, head and neck, liver or kidney cancer.

The V and J genes are TRBV6-1 and TRBJ2-5; possible D gene TRBD1, 5 bases. Germline V gene sequence: CDR1 MNHNS, CDR2 SASEGT. With 3 bases removed from V and 5 bases from J, the gap between germline ends came to 16 bases. The CDR3 has 15 amino acids. The CDR3 loop reads CASSDPAGLEETQYF. The CDR3 coding sequence is TGTGCCAGCAGTGATCCGGCAGGGCTAGAGGAGACCCAGTACTTC.

This chain joins TRBV2 and TRBJ2-1; 11 bases agree with TRBD2. This CDR3 contains 16 residues. The germline gives CDR1 SNHLY, CDR2 FYNNEI. V shed 5 bases and J 8 bases; nucleotides not matched to a gene: 11. In DNA form, the CDR3 reads TGTGCCAGCAGTAAACTAGCGGGGGCCCTCCGGGATGAGCAGTTCTTC. This gives the protein CASSKLAGALRDEQFF.